The clone carrying this T cell receptor beta chain was observed a few times. The source of the sample is a study of blood T cell repertoires in COVID-19. Study-level background: PBMCs, B-cell-depleted T cells, or T cells provided the cDNA or gDNA that made up the material.

The protocol was immunoSEQ multiplex PCR, while the TCRdb copy is restricted to in-frame clones and leaves out a portion. The repertoire includes about 180,000 clones, over 75% of them detected once, and approximately 27% sits in the top ten. Germline V CDR1 and CDR2: MNHNS, SASEGT. Trimming cost V 2 bases and J 11 bases; bases outside gene matches: 16. The CDR3 consists of 16 residues. This chain links TRBV6-1 with TRBJ1-1, with TRBD1 matching 8 bases. This TCR derives from a woman between 65 and 79 years old with acute or convalescent COVID-19. The sample taken for sequencing was peripheral blood. The CDR3 nucleotides read TGTGCCAGCAGTGAAACAGGGACAGGTTTTTGGGGAGAGGCTTTCTTT. Its translation is CASSETGTGFWGEAFF.